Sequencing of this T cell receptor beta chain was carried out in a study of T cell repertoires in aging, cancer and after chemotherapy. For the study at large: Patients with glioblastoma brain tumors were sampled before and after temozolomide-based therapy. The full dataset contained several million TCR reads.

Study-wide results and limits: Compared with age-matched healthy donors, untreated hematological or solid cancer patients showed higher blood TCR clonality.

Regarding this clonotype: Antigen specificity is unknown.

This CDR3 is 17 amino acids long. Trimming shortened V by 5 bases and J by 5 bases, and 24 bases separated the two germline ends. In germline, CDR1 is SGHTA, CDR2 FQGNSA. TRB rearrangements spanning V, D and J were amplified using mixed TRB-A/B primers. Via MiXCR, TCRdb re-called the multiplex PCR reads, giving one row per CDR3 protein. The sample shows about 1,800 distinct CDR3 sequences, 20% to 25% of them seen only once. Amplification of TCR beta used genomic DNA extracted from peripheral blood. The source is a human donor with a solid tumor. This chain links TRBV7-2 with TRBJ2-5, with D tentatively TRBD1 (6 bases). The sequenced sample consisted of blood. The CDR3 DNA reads TGTGCCAGCAGCCGCCTCCCACAGGTGGGGGCGTTTGAGACCCAGTACTTC. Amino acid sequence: CASSRLPQVGAFETQYF.